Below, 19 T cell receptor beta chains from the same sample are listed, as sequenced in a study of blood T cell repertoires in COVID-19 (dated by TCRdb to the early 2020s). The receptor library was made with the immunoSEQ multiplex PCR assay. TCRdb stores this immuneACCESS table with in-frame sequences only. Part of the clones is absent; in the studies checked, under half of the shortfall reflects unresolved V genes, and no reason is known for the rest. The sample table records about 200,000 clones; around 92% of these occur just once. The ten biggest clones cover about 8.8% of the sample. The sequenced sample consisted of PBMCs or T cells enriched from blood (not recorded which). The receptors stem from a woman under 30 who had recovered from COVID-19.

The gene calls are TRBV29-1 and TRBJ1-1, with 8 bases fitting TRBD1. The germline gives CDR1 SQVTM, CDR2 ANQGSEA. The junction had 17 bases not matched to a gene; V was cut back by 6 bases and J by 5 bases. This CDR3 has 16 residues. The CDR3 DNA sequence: TGCAGCGTATTGAGGGGTCGGACAGGGATGGGGACTGAAGCTTTCTTT. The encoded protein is CSVLRGRTGMGTEAFF.

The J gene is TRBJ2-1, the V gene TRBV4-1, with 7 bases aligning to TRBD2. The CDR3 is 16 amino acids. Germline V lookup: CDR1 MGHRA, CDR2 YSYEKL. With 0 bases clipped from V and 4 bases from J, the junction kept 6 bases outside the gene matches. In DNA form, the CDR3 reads TGCGCCAGCAGCCAAGATTCGGGGGGAGCTTACAATGAGCAGTTCTTC. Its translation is CASSQDSGGAYNEQFF.

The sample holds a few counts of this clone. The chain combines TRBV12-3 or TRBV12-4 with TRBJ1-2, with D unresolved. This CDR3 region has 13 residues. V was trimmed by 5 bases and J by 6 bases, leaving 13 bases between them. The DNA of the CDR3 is TGTGCCAGCAGTCCTCGGAGCAAGCATGGCTACACCTTC. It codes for CASSPRSKHGYTF.

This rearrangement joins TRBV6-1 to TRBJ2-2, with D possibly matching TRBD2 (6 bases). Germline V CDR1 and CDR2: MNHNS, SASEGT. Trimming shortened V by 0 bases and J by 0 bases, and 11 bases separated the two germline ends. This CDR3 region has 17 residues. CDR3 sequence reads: CASSEAWGLANTGELFF. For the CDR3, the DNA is TGTGCCAGCAGTGAAGCCTGGGGACTGGCGAACACCGGGGAGCTGTTTTTT.

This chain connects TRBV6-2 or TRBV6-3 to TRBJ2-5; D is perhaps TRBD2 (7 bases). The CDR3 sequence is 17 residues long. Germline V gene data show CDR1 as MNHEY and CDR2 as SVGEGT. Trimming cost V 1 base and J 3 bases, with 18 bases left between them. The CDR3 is CASSYWLGGGEKETQYF. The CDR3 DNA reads TGTGCCAGCAGTTACTGGTTAGGGGGGGGCGAGAAAGAGACCCAGTACTTC.

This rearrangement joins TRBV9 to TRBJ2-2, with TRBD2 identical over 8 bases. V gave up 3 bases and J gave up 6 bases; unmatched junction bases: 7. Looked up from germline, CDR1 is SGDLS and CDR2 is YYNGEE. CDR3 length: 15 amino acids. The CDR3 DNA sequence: TGTGCCAGCAGCGATCAGCGGGGGAGTCCCGGGGAGCTGTTTTTT. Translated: CASSDQRGSPGELFF.

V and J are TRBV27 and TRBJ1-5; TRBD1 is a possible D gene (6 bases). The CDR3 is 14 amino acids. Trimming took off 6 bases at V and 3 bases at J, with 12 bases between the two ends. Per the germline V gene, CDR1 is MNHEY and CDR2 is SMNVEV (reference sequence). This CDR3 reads CASRSGTNNQPQHF. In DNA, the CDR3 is TGTGCCAGCAGATCCGGGACAAACAATCAGCCCCAGCATTTT.

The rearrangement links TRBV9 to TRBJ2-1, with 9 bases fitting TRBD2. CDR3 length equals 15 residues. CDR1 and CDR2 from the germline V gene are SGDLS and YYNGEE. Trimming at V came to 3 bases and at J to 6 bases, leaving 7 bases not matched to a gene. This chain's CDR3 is CASSGIAGVGNEQFF. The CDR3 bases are TGTGCCAGCAGCGGTATAGCGGGGGTAGGCAATGAGCAGTTCTTC.

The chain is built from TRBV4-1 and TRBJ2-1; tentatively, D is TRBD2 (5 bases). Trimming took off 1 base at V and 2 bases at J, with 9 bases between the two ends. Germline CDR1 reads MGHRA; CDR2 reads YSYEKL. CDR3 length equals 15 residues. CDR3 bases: TGCGCCAGCAGCCAAGCGGGGATAGCCTACAATGAGCAGTTCTTC. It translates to CASSQAGIAYNEQFF.

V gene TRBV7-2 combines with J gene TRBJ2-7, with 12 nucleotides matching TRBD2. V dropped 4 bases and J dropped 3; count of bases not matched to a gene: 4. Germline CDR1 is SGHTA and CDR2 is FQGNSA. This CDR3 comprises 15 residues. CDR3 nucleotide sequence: TGTGCCAGCAGCTCGACTAGCGGGGGCTACTACGAGCAGTACTTC. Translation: CASSSTSGGYYEQYF. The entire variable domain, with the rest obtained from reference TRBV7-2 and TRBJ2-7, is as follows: GAGVSQSPSNKVTEKGKDVELRCDPISGHTALYWYRQSLGQGLEFLIYFQGNSAPDKSGLPSDRFSAERTGGSVSTLTIQRTQQEDSAVYLCASSSTSGGYYEQYFGPGTRLTVT.

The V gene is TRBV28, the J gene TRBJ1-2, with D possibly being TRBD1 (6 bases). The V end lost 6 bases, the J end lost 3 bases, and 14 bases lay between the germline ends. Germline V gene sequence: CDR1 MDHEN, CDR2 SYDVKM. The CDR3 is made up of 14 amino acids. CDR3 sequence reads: CASRSTGIDYGYTF. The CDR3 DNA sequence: TGTGCCAGCAGATCAACAGGGATCGACTATGGCTACACCTTC.

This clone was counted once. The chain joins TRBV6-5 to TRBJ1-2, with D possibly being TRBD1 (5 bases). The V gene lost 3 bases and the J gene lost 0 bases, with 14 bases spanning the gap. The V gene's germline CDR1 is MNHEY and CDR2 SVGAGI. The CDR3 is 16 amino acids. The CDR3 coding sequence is TGTGCCAGCAGTTATCAGGGATCGGGAGCTAACTATGGCTACACCTTC. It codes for CASSYQGSGANYGYTF.

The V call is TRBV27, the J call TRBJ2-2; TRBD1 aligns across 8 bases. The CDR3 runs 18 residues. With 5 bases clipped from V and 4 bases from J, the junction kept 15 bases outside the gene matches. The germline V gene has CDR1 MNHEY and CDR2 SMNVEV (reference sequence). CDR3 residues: CASSPLSAGGAVTGELFF. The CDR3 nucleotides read TGTGCCAGCAGTCCCCTTTCGGCAGGGGGCGCCGTCACCGGGGAGCTGTTTTTT.

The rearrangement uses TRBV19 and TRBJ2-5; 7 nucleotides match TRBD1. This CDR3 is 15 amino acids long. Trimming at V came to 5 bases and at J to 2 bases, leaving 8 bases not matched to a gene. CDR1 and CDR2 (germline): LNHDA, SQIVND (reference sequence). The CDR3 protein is CASSQTHRGQETQYF. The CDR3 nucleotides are TGTGCCAGTAGTCAAACGCACAGGGGACAAGAGACCCAGTACTTC.

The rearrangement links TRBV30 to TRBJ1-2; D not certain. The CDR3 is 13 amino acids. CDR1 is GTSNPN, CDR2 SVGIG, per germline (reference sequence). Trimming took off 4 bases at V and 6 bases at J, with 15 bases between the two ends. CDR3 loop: CAWTYNLRNGYTF. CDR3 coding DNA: TGTGCCTGGACCTATAACTTGCGAAATGGCTACACCTTC.

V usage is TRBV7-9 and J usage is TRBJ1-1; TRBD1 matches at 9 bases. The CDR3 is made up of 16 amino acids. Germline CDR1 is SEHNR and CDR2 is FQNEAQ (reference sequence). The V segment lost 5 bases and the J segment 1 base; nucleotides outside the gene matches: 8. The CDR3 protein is CASSPRQGGPNTEAFF. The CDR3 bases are TGTGCCAGCAGCCCCCGACAGGGGGGACCGAACACTGAAGCTTTCTTT.

The CDR3 loop reads CASTGTGTLHF. DNA for the CDR3: TGTGCCAGCACCGGGACAGGGACCCTCCACTTT. The V call is TRBV6-5, the J call TRBJ1-6, with 9 nucleotides matching TRBD1. With V trimmed by 7 bases and J by 14 bases, 3 bases remained unmatched. The CDR3 runs to 11 residues. Germline CDR1 MNHEY, CDR2 SVGAGI.

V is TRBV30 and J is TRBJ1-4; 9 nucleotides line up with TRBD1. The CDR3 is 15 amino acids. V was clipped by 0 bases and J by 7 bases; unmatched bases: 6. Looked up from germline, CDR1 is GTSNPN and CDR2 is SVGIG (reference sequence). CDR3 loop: CAWSVRDRASEKLFF. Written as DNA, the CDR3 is TGTGCCTGGAGTGTAAGGGACAGGGCTAGTGAAAAACTGTTTTTT.

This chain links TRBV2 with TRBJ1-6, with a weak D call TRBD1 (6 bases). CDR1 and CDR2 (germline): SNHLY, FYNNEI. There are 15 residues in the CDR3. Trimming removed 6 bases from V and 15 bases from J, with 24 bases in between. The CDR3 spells CASSEGGVRGTLLHF. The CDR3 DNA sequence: TGTGCCAGCAGCGAGGGAGGGGTTCGAGGGACACTCCTCCACTTT.